The source of this T cell receptor (beta chain) is a study of tumor-infiltrating lymphocytes in primary liver carcinoma. Overall study: Donors underwent surgery for histopathologically diagnosed primary liver carcinoma.

Findings of the study overall: Significantly greater top-250-clone fractions characterized tumors relative to blood (p = 0.039). Overlap in tumor-adjacent and tumor-blood pairs fell below that of tumor region pairs.

Synthesis of TCR beta cDNA was carried out from around 500 ng total RNA with a constant-region primer. Three rounds of nested multiplex PCR with slightly modified ARM-PCR produced TCR beta libraries. The first two PCR rounds used TRBV1-TRBV30 primers with a Cbeta primer, approximately 10 cycles each. TCRdb fed the multiplex PCR reads into MiXCR, producing one record per CDR3 protein. Found here are roughly 330,000 distinct CDR3 sequences, almost 65% of them singletons; the top ten hold roughly 6%. Turning to this clonotype: Its antigen is still unknown. The final CDR3 position lacks the conserved phenylalanine or tryptophan, pointing to a likely read error.

The authors took blood RNA from unsorted whole blood and also extracted germline DNA. Germline CDR1 reads MNHEY; CDR2 reads SVGAGI. Trimming took off 7 bases at V and 7 bases at J, with 11 bases between the two ends. The CDR3 sequence is 12 residues long. The rearrangement links TRBV6-5 to TRBJ2-1; D remains ambiguous. This sequence originates from a man aged 35 to 55 with primary liver carcinoma and hepatitis B virus infection. The sequenced sample was peripheral blood. CDR3 protein: CASTDIKNEQFL. CDR3 DNA sequence: TGTGCCAGCACCGACATCAAAAATGAGCAGTTCCTC.